This T cell receptor (beta chain) was retrieved from a study of cytomegalovirus exposure and HLA in healthy donors. Trimming took off 3 bases at V and 2 bases at J, with 13 bases between the two ends. Germline values: CDR1 SGHAT, CDR2 FQNNGV. This CDR3 is 15 amino acids long. With 60 Vbeta and 13 Jbeta primers, the PCR was carried out. As originally analysed: Unique TCR beta chains numbered approximately 76 million in a later analysis, with approximately 10 million shared. Using immunoSEQ multiplex PCR, the repertoire was profiled, and TCRdb retains in-frame clones only, with some absent. That table is the source of V, J and clone size, and D and trimming were worked out from the DNA. The sample consists of approximately 190,000 clones, 80% to 85% of them appearing once.

The chain has TRBV11-2 and TRBJ1-1; TRBD1 might be the D (5 bases). The sequence was obtained from a woman in her late teens or twenties in good health and CMV-seronegative. Sequencing was done on a sample of PBMCs. CDR3 amino acids: CASSFHRGVNTEAFF. As DNA, the CDR3 is TGTGCCAGCAGCTTTCATAGGGGCGTAAACACTGAAGCTTTCTTT.